A selection of T cell receptor beta chains follows, all from one sample in a study of radiotherapy plus CTLA-4 blockade in lung cancer. TCRdb's table, derived via immunoSEQ multiplex PCR, lists solely in-frame clones and lacks some. Of about 51,000 clones listed, roughly three quarters were seen once; the top ten hold 7.5% to 9.5%. Sequenced material: peripheral blood, taken from a patient treated with radiotherapy plus ipilimumab. The receptors were sampled from a human donor with non-small cell lung cancer who had a complete response to radiotherapy plus ipilimumab. The CDR3 runs from the conserved cysteine through the conserved F or W.

11	TRBJ1-4	TRBV30	CAWSRGEKLFF
15	TRBJ1-3	TRBV7-8	CASSLADSSGNTIYF
15	TRBJ1-2	TRBV18	CASSPPDREGYGYTF
14	TRBJ2-1	TRBV6-5	CASSRGQGYNEQFF
16	TRBJ2-2	TRBV29-1	CSVYRDRGQNTGELFF
15	TRBJ1-2	TRBV11-3	CASSSRQGDFYGYTF
16	TRBJ2-2	TRBV7-9	CASSLGAGPNTGELFF
14	TRBJ1-5	TRBV7-2	CASSLQGSNQPQHF
16	TRBJ2-1	TRBV29-1	CSVEASWTSTYNEQFF
15	TRBJ1-2	TRBV7-2	CASSGLGQGARGYTF
13	TRBJ2-5	TRBV5-4	CALWASMSETQYF
15	TRBJ1-6	TRBV10-3	CAISSTGGQYSPLHF
17	TRBJ2-1	TRBV19	CASSPWTSGGSYNEQFF
15	TRBJ1-4	TRBV6-1	CASSLRVPRGGKLFF
14	TRBJ1-4	TRBV7-9	CASISDRLNEKLFF
13	TRBJ2-5	TRBV19	CASSQAFQETQYF
13	TRBJ2-5	TRBV5-1	CASSLGSRETQYF
16	TRBJ1-6	TRBV6-6	CASSPPPIGSNSPLHF
15	TRBJ2-1	TRBV4-3	CASSQDLLAGDEQFF
13	TRBJ2-2	TRBV5-1	CASSLLNTGELFF
19	TRBJ2-4	TRBV27	CASSQSGTGSLLTKNIQYF
19	TRBJ2-1	TRBV18	CASSPGGLAAPSSYNEQFF